These 5 T cell receptor beta chains came from one sample sequenced in a study of blood T cell repertoires in COVID-19. The table came from immunoSEQ multiplex PCR; TCRdb's copy has only in-frame clones and leaves some out. The top ten clones hold around 5.1% of a sample with about 180,000 clones, approximately 84% of them seen once. Source material: PBMCs or T cells enriched from blood (not recorded which). The receptors were gathered from a woman aged 35 to 49 with acute COVID-19.

This clone was found once. The chain joins TRBV15 to TRBJ1-3, with D uncertain. The CDR3 totals 15 residues. The V gene lost 3 bases and the J gene lost 2 bases, with 11 bases spanning the gap. Germline CDR1 LNHNV, CDR2 YYDKDF (reference sequence). The CDR3 DNA follows: TGTGCCACCAGCAGGCGGAGGGATGCTGGAAACACCATATATTTT. Translated: CATSRRRDAGNTIYF.

The chain has TRBV6-2 or TRBV6-3 and TRBJ1-2; TRBD1 is a possible D gene (6 bases). Germline assignment: CDR1 MNHEY and CDR2 SVGEGT. The CDR3 sequence is 15 residues long. Trimming cost V 0 bases and J 3 bases, with 11 bases left between them. The chain's CDR3 is CASSYSPGGHYGYTF. The CDR3 DNA sequence: TGTGCCAGCAGTTACTCCCCCGGGGGGCACTATGGCTACACCTTC.

This sequence joins TRBV13 and TRBJ1-3, with D hard to call. From germline, CDR1 is PRHDT and CDR2 FYEKMQ (reference sequence). There are 16 residues in the CDR3. Trimming pared 8 bases from V and 4 bases from J, leaving 21 bases between. The CDR3 DNA follows: TGTGCCAGCGCCCGTGGGTTAGGCGGGTGGGGAAACACCATATATTTT. Protein product: CASARGLGGWGNTIYF. Complete variable domain (other parts from reference TRBV13 and TRBJ1-3): AAGVIQSPRHLIKEKRETATLKCYPIPRHDTVYWYQQGPGQDPQFLISFYEKMQSDKGSIPDRFSAQQFSDYHSELNMSSLELGDSALYFCASARGLGGWGNTIYFGEGSWLTVV.

The V and J genes are TRBV10-3 and TRBJ2-2, with D possibly being TRBD2 (6 bases). The CDR3 has 16 amino acids. CDR1 ENHRY and CDR2 SYGVKD come from the germline V gene. The V and J ends lost 0 bases and 3 bases respectively, with 11 bases between them. The CDR3 DNA reads TGTGCCATCAGTGAGTCGGTGAGGAGGGACACCGGGGAGCTGTTTTTT. Translation: CAISESVRRDTGELFF.

The chain has TRBV5-6 and TRBJ2-2; D is unclear. This CDR3 region has 15 residues. Germline CDR1 SGHDT, CDR2 YYEEEE. V was cut by 2 bases and J by 0 bases, with 8 bases left in between. CDR3 DNA sequence: TGTGCCAGCAGCTTACGAGTTGCGAACACCGGGGAGCTGTTTTTT. This encodes CASSLRVANTGELFF.